This T cell receptor (beta chain) came from a study of control samples from healthy donors and cancer patients. The sample holds a few counts of this clone. Sequenced by immunoSEQ multiplex PCR; TCRdb stores in-frame clones only, minus some. The profile shows under 150,000 clones, 75% to 90% of them singletons. The sequence derives from a woman younger than 45 in good health. The sequenced material came from blood.

As DNA, the CDR3 is TGTGCCAGCAGCTTAGGGGCGGGGGCTCGGAATTCACCCCTCCACTTT. Its protein product is CASSLGAGARNSPLHF. The V call is TRBV11-2, the J call TRBJ1-6; TRBD1 is a possible D gene (6 bases). The germline V and J ends were trimmed by 1 base and 7 bases, with 14 bases remaining between them. Germline CDR1 reads SGHAT; CDR2 reads FQNNGV. This CDR3 comprises 16 residues.